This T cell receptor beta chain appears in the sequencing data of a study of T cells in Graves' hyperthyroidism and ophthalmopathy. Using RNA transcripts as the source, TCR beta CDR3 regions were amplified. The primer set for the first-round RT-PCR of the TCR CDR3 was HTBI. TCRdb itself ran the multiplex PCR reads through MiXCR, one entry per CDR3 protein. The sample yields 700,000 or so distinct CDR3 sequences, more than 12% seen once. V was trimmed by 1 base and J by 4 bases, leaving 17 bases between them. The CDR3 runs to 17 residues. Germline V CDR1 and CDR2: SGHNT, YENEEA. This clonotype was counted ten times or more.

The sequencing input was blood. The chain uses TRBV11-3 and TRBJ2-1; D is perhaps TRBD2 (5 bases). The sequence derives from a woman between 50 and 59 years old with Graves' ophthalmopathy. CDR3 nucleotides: TGTGCCAGCAGCTTAGGATATGGCGGCCCGGGGTACAATGAGCAGTTCTTC. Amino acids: CASSLGYGGPGYNEQFF.